These T cell receptor beta chains were read from a single sample in a study of neoadjuvant nivolumab and ipilimumab in lung cancer. The protocol was immunoSEQ multiplex PCR, while the TCRdb copy is restricted to in-frame clones and leaves out a portion. Among tens of thousands of clones listed, 89% were seen once. Specimen: peripheral blood, collected before neoadjuvant nivolumab, alone or with ipilimumab. These receptors originate from an adult with non-small cell lung cancer. The CDR3 runs from the conserved cysteine through the conserved F or W. Fields, in order: D gene, J gene, V gene, CDR3 DNA, CDR3 protein. A D gene is named only where the DNA matches it firmly.

>-|TRBJ2-3|TRBV7-2
TGTGCCAGCACGGGACCCCAGAGCACAGATACGCAGTATTTT
CASTGPQSTDTQYF
>-|TRBJ1-3|TRBV9
TGTGCCAGCAGCGACCCCTGGGGGGCAGGGACCTCTGGAAACACCATATATTTT
CASSDPWGAGTSGNTIYF
>-|TRBJ1-1|TRBV14
TGTGCCAGCAGCCAATGGCGGACGAACACTGAAGCTTTCTTT
CASSQWRTNTEAFF
>TRBD2|TRBJ2-2|TRBV27
TGTGCCAGCAGTCCTACTCGACTAGCGACGAACACCGGGGAGCTGTTTTTT
CASSPTRLATNTGELFF
>-|TRBJ2-1|TRBV7-9
TGTGCCAGCAGCTTACTTGGCGAGCAGTTCTTC
CASSLLGEQFF
>-|TRBJ2-2|TRBV7-9
TGTGCCAGCAGCTCCCTTAGGGTCACCGGGGAGCTGTTTTTT
CASSSLRVTGELFF
>-|TRBJ1-2|TRBV5-4
TGTGCCAGCAGCCTACCTCACCTCAGGGGTAGTGGGGGCTACACCTTC
CASSLPHLRGSGGYTF
>-|TRBJ1-3|TRBV10-3
TGTGCCATCACCCCGACCTCCTCTGGAAACACCATATATTTT
CAITPTSSGNTIYF
>TRBD2|TRBJ2-1|TRBV4-2
TGTGCCAGCAGCCAAGAAATTAGCGGGAGGGCCTTGAATCACCATGAGCAGTTCTTC
CASSQEISGRALNHHEQFF
>TRBD2|TRBJ2-5|TRBV7-2
TGTGCCAGCAGCCCACTAGCGGGAGGGTTTGGTGAGACCCAGTACTTC
CASSPLAGGFGETQYF
>TRBD1|TRBJ2-7|TRBV7-9
TGTGCCAGCAGCTCCCTTCGGACAGGGCCTGGGCAGTACTTC
CASSSLRTGPGQYF
>TRBD1|TRBJ1-1|TRBV7-9
TGTGCCAGCAGCACCTACAGGGGGCGCGGGAACACTGAAGCTTTCTTT
CASSTYRGRGNTEAFF
>TRBD1|TRBJ2-7|TRBV6-1
TGTGCCAGCAGTCTCGACAGGGGTCCCTACGAGCAGTACTTC
CASSLDRGPYEQYF
>-|TRBJ2-7|TRBV2
TGTGCCAGCAGTGAACGCCGGCCCTACGAGCAGTACTTC
CASSERRPYEQYF
>-|TRBJ2-3|TRBV11-2
TGTGCCAGCAGCTTAATGGCACCACAGAGCACAGATACGCAGTATTTT
CASSLMAPQSTDTQYF
>TRBD1|TRBJ2-7|TRBV10-1
TGCGCCAGCAGTAGGGGACAGCTCTACGAGCAGTACTTC
CASSRGQLYEQYF
>TRBD1|TRBJ1-2|TRBV9
TGTGCCAGCAGCGCGCGATTGACAGGGGGCATGGGTGGCTACACCTTC
CASSARLTGGMGGYTF
>-|TRBJ2-5|TRBV6-5
TGTGCCAGCAGTTACTCCCGGGAGAGGGAAGAGACCCAGTACTTC
CASSYSREREETQYF